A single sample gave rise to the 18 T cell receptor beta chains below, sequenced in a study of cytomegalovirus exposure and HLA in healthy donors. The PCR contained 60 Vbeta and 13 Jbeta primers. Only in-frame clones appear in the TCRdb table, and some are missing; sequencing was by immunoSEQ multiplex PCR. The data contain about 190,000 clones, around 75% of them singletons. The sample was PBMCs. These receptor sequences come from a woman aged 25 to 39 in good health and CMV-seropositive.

The CDR3 region is CASSEARRYIQYF. CDR3 sequence (DNA): TGTGCCAGCAGTGAAGCAAGGAGGTACATTCAGTACTTC. The J gene is TRBJ2-4, the V gene TRBV6-1; D might be TRBD2 (5 bases). In germline, CDR1 is MNHNS, CDR2 SASEGT. The CDR3 is 13 residues long. The V end lost 0 bases, the J end lost 8 bases, and 8 bases lay between the germline ends.

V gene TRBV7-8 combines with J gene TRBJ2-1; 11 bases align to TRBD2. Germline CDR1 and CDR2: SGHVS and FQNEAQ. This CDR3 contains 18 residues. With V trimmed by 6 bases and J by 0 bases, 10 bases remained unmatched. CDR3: CASRPGTSGLTSYNEQFF. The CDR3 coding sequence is TGTGCCAGCAGGCCCGGGACTAGCGGTTTGACCTCCTACAATGAGCAGTTCTTC.

The DNA for the CDR3 is TGCAGTGCAACGACATCCTACGAGCAGTACTTC. Residues: CSATTSYEQYF. The chain uses TRBV20-1 and TRBJ2-7; no definite D call. Germline V gene data show CDR1 as DFQATT and CDR2 as SNEGSKA (reference sequence). This CDR3 contains 11 residues. The germline V and J ends were trimmed by 6 bases and 1 base, with 7 bases remaining between them.

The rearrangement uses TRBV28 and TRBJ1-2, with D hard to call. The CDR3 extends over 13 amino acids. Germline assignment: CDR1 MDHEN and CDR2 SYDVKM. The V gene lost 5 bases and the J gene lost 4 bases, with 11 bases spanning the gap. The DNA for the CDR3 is TGTGCCAGCAGTCTTCCCGGGTCCTATGGCTACACCTTC. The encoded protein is CASSLPGSYGYTF.

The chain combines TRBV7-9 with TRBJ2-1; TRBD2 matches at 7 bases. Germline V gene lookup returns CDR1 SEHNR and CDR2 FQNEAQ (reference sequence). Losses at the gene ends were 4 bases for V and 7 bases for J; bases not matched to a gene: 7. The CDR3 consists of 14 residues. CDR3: CASSYWTSSNEQFF. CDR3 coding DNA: TGTGCCAGCAGCTACTGGACTAGTTCAAATGAGCAGTTCTTC.

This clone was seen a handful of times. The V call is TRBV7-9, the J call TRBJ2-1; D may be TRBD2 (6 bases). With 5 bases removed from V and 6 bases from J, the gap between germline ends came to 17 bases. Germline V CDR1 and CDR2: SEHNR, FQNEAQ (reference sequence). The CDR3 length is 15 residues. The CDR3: CASSLLDAGPNEQFF. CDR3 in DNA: TGTGCCAGCAGCCTCCTGGACGCGGGGCCCAATGAGCAGTTCTTC.

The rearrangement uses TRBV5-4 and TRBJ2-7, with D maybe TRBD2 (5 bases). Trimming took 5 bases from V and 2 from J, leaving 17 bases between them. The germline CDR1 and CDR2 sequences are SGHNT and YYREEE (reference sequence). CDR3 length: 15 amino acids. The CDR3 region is CASSPAEPRTYEQYF. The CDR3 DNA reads TGTGCCAGCAGTCCAGCGGAGCCTAGAACCTACGAGCAGTACTTC.

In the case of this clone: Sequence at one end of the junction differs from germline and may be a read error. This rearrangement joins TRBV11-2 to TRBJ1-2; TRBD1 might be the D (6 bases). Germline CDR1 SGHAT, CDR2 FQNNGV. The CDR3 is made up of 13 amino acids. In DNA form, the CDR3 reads TGTGCCAGCAGCTTCCGGGACAACTCTGGCTACACCTTC. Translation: CASSFRDNSGYTF.

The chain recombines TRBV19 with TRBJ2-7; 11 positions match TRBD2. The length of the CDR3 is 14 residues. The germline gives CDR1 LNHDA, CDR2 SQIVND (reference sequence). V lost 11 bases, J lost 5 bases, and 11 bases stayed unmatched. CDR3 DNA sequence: TGTGCCTCCGGTAGTCTAGCGGGAGGAAACGAGCAGTACTTC. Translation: CASGSLAGGNEQYF.

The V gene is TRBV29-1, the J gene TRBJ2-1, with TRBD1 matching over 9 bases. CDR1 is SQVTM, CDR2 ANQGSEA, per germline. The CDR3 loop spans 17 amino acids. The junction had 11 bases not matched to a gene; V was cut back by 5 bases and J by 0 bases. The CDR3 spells CSVFGQGRTSSYNEQFF. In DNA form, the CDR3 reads TGCAGCGTTTTTGGACAGGGGCGCACTAGCTCCTACAATGAGCAGTTCTTC.

CDR3 DNA sequence: TGCGCCAGCACCGTGTCAGGGCCAACTAATGAAAAACTGTTTTTT. This sequence encodes CASTVSGPTNEKLFF. The gene calls are TRBV5-1 and TRBJ1-4; D is possibly TRBD1 (5 bases). The V and J ends lost 6 bases and 0 bases respectively, with 12 bases between them. The CDR3 has 15 amino acids. Germline CDR1 reads SGHRS; CDR2 reads YFSETQ.

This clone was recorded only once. CDR3 sequence reads: CASSQGDSSGANVLTF. CDR3 in DNA: TGCGCCAGCAGCCAAGGGGACAGCTCTGGGGCCAACGTCCTGACTTTC. The chain is built from TRBV4-1 and TRBJ2-6, with 7 bases aligning to TRBD1. The CDR3 is 16 residues long. Germline CDR1 and CDR2: MGHRA and YSYEKL. The J segment lost 0 bases and the V segment lost 1 base, leaving 0 bases of the junction unmatched.

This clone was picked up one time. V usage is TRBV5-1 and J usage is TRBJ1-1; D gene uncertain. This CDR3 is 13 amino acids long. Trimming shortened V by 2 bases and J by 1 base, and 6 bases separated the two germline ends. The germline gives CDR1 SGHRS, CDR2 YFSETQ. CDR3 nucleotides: TGCGCCAGCAGCTTAGACACGAACACTGAAGCTTTCTTT. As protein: CASSLDTNTEAFF.

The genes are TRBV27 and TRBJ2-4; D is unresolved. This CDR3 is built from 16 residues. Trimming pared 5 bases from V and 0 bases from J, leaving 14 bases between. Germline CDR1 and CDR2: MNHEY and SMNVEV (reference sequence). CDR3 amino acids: CASSPAPILAKNIQYF. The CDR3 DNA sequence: TGTGCCAGCAGTCCCGCCCCCATACTAGCCAAAAACATTCAGTACTTC.

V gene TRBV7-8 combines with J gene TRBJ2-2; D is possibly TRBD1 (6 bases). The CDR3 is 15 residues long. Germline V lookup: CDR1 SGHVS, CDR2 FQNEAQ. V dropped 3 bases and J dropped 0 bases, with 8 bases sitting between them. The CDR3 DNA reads TGTGCCAGCAGCTTTGGGGGCCCGAACACCGGGGAGCTGTTTTTT. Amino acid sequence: CASSFGGPNTGELFF.

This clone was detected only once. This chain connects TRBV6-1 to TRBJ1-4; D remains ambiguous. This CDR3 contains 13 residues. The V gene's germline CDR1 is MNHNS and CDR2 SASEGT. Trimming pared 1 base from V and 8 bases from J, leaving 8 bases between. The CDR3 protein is CASSEVRREKLFF. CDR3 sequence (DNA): TGTGCCAGCAGTGAAGTTCGGAGGGAAAAACTGTTTTTT.

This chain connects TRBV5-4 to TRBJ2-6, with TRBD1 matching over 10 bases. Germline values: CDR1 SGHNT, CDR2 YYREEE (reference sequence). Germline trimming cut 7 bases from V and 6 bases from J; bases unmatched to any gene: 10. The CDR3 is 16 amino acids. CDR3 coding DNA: TGTGCCAGCTGGGCCGGGACAGGGGCCAAGGCCAACGTCCTGACTTTC. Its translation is CASWAGTGAKANVLTF. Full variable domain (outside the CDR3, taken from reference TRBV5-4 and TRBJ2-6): ETGVTQSPTHLIKTRGQQVTLRCSSQSGHNTVSWYQQALGQGPQFIFQYYREEENGRGNFPPRFSGLQFPNYSSELNVNALELDDSALYLCASWAGTGAKANVLTFGAGSRLTVL.

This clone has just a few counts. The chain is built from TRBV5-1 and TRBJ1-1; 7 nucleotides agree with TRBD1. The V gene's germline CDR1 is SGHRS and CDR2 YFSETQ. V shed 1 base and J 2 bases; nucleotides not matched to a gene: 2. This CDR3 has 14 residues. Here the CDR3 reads CASSLTGANTEAFF. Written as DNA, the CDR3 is TGCGCCAGCAGCTTGACAGGGGCCAACACTGAAGCTTTCTTT.